The following is a TCR beta chain sequence with its context. This record belongs to a study of blood T cell repertoires in COVID-19. Study at large: Material from acute and convalescent COVID-19 was sourced from the United States, Italy and Spain. PBMCs, B-cell-depleted T cells, or T cells were the source of the cDNA or gDNA that made up the material.

Per the study methods: By means of reference gene primer amplification, nucleated cell counts were estimated. Repertoires were generated with immunoSEQ multiplex PCR, while TCRdb's copy carries only in-frame clones and drops some. The V and J calls and the clone size are those of that table, but D and trimming were determined from the DNA. The sample records more than 350,000 clones, about 90% being singletons. During active infection, Seattle patients enrolled and were then monitored through disease. Input material: peripheral blood. The sequence was collected from a woman aged 30 to 39 with COVID-19, enrolled during active disease.

CDR3 bases: TGTGCCAGCAGCCAAGGAAGGGCAGGGGGCTATGAAAACTATGGCTACACCTTC. This encodes CASSQGRAGGYENYGYTF. The chain employs TRBV14 and TRBJ1-2; 8 bases are shared with TRBD1. With 1 base clipped from V and 2 bases from J, the junction kept 12 bases outside the gene matches. This CDR3 region has 18 residues. CDR1 is SGHDN, CDR2 FVKESK, per germline.